These 3 T cell receptor beta chains were all obtained from the same sample, sequenced in a study of blood T cell repertoires in COVID-19. Repertoires were generated with immunoSEQ multiplex PCR, while TCRdb's copy carries only in-frame clones and drops some. This table holds around 20,000 clones, 80% to 90% found once. Material for sequencing was peripheral blood. These receptors came from a human donor in a cohort sampled during active COVID-19.

The chain employs TRBV5-6 and TRBJ2-7; the D gene could be TRBD1 or TRBD2 (5 bases each). In germline, CDR1 is SGHDT, CDR2 YYEEEE. This CDR3 is 15 amino acids long. Trimming pared 4 bases from V and 7 bases from J, leaving 21 bases between. The CDR3 sequence: CASSLGTNSGREQYF. Written as DNA, the CDR3 is TGTGCCAGCAGCCTGGGGACCAACTCGGGAAGAGAGCAGTACTTC. Full variable domain (rest looked up from reference TRBV5-6 and TRBJ2-7): DAGVTQSPTHLIKTRGQQVTLRCSPKSGHDTVSWYQQALGQGPQFIFQYYEEEERQRGNFPDRFSGHQFPNYSSELNVNALLLGDSALYLCASSLGTNSGREQYFGPGTRLTVT.

This clone was recorded only once. The chain uses TRBV10-2 and TRBJ2-1; D possibly corresponds to TRBD2 (5 bases). Germline assignment: CDR1 WSHSY and CDR2 SAAADI. V was cut by 7 bases and J by 0 bases, with 7 bases left in between. The CDR3 covers 13 residues. CDR3 protein: CASKTSSYNEQFF. DNA of the CDR3: TGCGCCAGCAAAACTAGCTCCTACAATGAGCAGTTCTTC.

V and J are TRBV6-2 or TRBV6-3 and TRBJ1-1; D not resolved. Deletions cut 1 base from V and 1 base from J, with 4 bases between. This CDR3 is built from 13 residues. In germline, CDR1 is MNHEY, CDR2 SVGEGT. The CDR3 sequence: CASSYWQNTEAFF. The CDR3 bases are TGTGCCAGCAGTTACTGGCAGAACACTGAAGCTTTCTTT.